Listed below are T cell receptor beta chains from one sample, sequenced in a study of metastatic and nonmetastatic thyroid tumors. TCRdb reanalyzed the PCR reads with MiXCR. The sample contains 13,000 to 15,000 clones, approximately 25% of which appear only once. What was sequenced was tumor tissue. The receptors come from a female donor with papillary thyroid cancer or a benign thyroid nodule (not recorded which). Some clones in this sample may be carry-over from other donors' samples. Both conserved end residues are part of each CDR3. D genes are given only for firm matches. Size values are once, few and many counts, or a class for expanded clones, and some rows have none.

V,J,size,D,DNA,CDR3
TRBV2,TRBJ1-6,-,-,TGTGCCAGCAGTGAGGGGGGGAGCTCCTATAATTCACCCCTCCACTTT,CASSEGGSSYNSPLHF
TRBV20-1,TRBJ1-6,-,-,TGCAGTGCTAGACATGGTAATTATAATTCACCCCTCCACTTT,CSARHGNYNSPLHF
TRBV28,TRBJ2-7,-,-,TGTGCCAGCAGGAAGACCAACTCCTACGAGCAGTACTTC,CASRKTNSYEQYF
TRBV28,TRBJ1-6,many,-,TGTGCCTGCAGCTCCGGTGGTGGCAGGGTTAATTCACCCCTCCACTTT,CACSSGGGRVNSPLHF
TRBV6-1,TRBJ1-1,medium-sized,TRBD1,TGTGCCACCGCCCCCATAGACAGGGCTGAAGCTTTCTTT,CATAPIDRAEAFF
TRBV27,TRBJ2-1,-,-,TGTGCCAGCAGTAGCTCTCCATCGGGCGATGAGCAGTTCTTC,CASSSSPSGDEQFF
TRBV9,TRBJ2-3,many,-,TGTGCCAGCAGCAAGACCGCGGGTCAGGCAGATACGCAGTATTTT,CASSKTAGQADTQYF
TRBV27,TRBJ2-5,many,TRBD2,TGTGCCAGCAGTCTCCAGACTAGCGGAGAGACCCAGTACTTC,CASSLQTSGETQYF
TRBV7-9,TRBJ2-7,medium-sized,TRBD1,TGTGCCAGCAGCCAGACAACAGGGGGATACGCCTACGAGCAGTACTTC,CASSQTTGGYAYEQYF
TRBV3-1,TRBJ1-3,medium-sized,-,TGTGCCAGCAGCCAAGAAGGTCAGGGACGAAACACCATATATTTT,CASSQEGQGRNTIYF
TRBV7-9,TRBJ2-7,-,-,TGTGCCAGCAGCAAGCTTGAGAAGTACGAGCAGTACTTC,CASSKLEKYEQYF
TRBV28,TRBJ2-3,few,-,TGTGCCAGCAGTGGAAGGGGTTTTACGCATTATTTT,CASSGRGFTHYF
TRBV11-2,TRBJ2-1,-,-,TGTGCCAGCAGCTTAGATCCTCACTCCTACAATGAGCAGTTCTTC,CASSLDPHSYNEQFF
TRBV6-5,TRBJ2-1,few,-,TGTGCCAGCAGTTACAATTTCAGGTACAATGAGCAGTTCTTC,CASSYNFRYNEQFF
TRBV20-1,TRBJ1-3,medium-sized,-,TGCAGTGCTAGAGATAGCCGGACAGCGGGAAACACCATATATTTT,CSARDSRTAGNTIYF
TRBV20-1,TRBJ1-5,medium-sized,-,TGCAGTGCTAGAGTCCCCCGGGGAGTCGCTCATAGCAATCAGCCCCAGCATTTT,CSARVPRGVAHSNQPQHF
TRBV6-1,TRBJ2-5,many,-,TGTGCCAGTCGAAGGGGGGGGGAAGAGACCCAGTACTTC,CASRRGGEETQYF
TRBV7-2,TRBJ1-3,medium-sized,-,TGTGCCAGCGCGGGGGGACATGGAAACACCATATATTTT,CASAGGHGNTIYF
TRBV7-2,TRBJ1-5,many,-,TGTGCCAGCAGCTTTGGGGTAAACAATCAGCCCCAGCATTTT,CASSFGVNNQPQHF
TRBV5-1,TRBJ1-1,-,TRBD1,TGCGCCAGCAGCCTGACAGGGCTTGGGGACACTGAAGCTTTCTTT,CASSLTGLGDTEAFF
TRBV6-1,TRBJ1-6,-,-,TGTGCCAGCAGAAAAAAGCAAGGGAGTTCAGATAATTCACCCATCAACTTT,CASRKKQGSSDNSPINF
TRBV7-9,TRBJ2-7,large,TRBD2,TGTGCCAGCAGCTTAGTGTGGGGTAGCGGGAGTTACTACGAGCAGTACTTC,CASSLVWGSGSYYEQYF
TRBV28,TRBJ2-6,few,TRBD1,TGTGCCAGCAGTTTTGTGGGACAGGGATCTGGGGCCAACGTCCTGACTTTC,CASSFVGQGSGANVLTF
TRBV5-1,TRBJ1-2,-,-,TGCGCCAGCAGCTTGGAGGGGGGAAGCGGCGGCTACACCTTC,CASSLEGGSGGYTF
TRBV25-1,TRBJ1-1,medium-sized,-,TGTGTCACGGTGGGGTTGAACACTGAAGCTTTCTTT,CVTVGLNTEAFF
TRBV7-3,TRBJ2-1,-,-,TGTGCCAGCAGCTTAATCCACACAGCAGATGAGCAGTTATTC,CASSLIHTADEQLF
TRBV7-6,TRBJ2-5,-,-,TGTGCCAGCAGCCCCCGGGCGATTAGCGTTTGGCAAGAGACCCAGTACTTC,CASSPRAISVWQETQYF
TRBV20-1,TRBJ1-2,once,TRBD1,TGCAGTGCTAGACCGGACAGGGAGTTTCTGATTTACACCTTC,CSARPDREFLIYTF
TRBV28,TRBJ2-7,-,-,TGTGCCAGCAGCAACCCTGCTCCGGGCTACGAGCAGTACTTC,CASSNPAPGYEQYF
TRBV13,TRBJ2-2,-,-,TGTGCCAGCAGTTGGAGGCCCGGGGAGCTGTTTTTT,CASSWRPGELFF
TRBV5-1,TRBJ1-1,many,-,TGCGCCAGCGAAGTTGGAAATCGGGTCACTGAAGCTTTCTTT,CASEVGNRVTEAFF
TRBV28,TRBJ2-7,few,-,TGTGCCAGCTGTGGGACCACTTACGAGCATTACTTC,CASCGTTYEHYF
TRBV27,TRBJ2-2,-,-,TGTGCCAGCACGGGTCTGGGGCACCCCACCGGGGAGCTGTTTTTT,CASTGLGHPTGELFF
TRBV19,TRBJ2-3,many,-,TGTGCCAGTAGTATAGAAATGTCGCGGGACCTAGGCACAGATACGCAGTATTTT,CASSIEMSRDLGTDTQYF
TRBV11-1,TRBJ2-5,many,-,TGTGCCAGCAGTGTCAGACAGAGCAAGGCCCCCCCGTACCAAGAGACCCAGTACTTC,CASSVRQSKAPPYQETQYF
TRBV10-3,TRBJ2-3,many,-,TGTGCCTGCGCAGGAGGGCGGGGCCGGGCAGATACGCAGTATTTT,CACAGGRGRADTQYF